This entry is about one T cell receptor beta chain. Profiling relied on immunoSEQ multiplex PCR, and the TCRdb table lists in-frame clones only, not all of them. The table lists about 300,000 clones, around 82% of them singletons. This sample is part of a study of blood T cell repertoires in COVID-19. Specimen: peripheral blood. This TCR was recovered from a woman aged 45-65 years who had recovered from COVID-19.

CDR3 protein: CASSATEGLDWYEQFF. The CDR3 DNA follows: TGTGCCAGCAGTGCGACAGAAGGATTGGATTGGTATGAGCAGTTCTTC. This chain uses TRBV2 with TRBJ2-1; tentatively, D is TRBD1 (5 bases). Germline V CDR1 and CDR2: SNHLY, FYNNEI. V was pared by 4 bases and J by 8 bases, with 21 bases between. This CDR3 has 16 residues.